One and the same sample provided the 29 T cell receptor beta chains below, sequenced in a study of blood T cell repertoires in COVID-19. The data were produced by immunoSEQ multiplex PCR, yet TCRdb's version contains in-frame clones alone and is incomplete. The data contain under 300,000 clones, roughly nine tenths of them singletons. Sequencing was carried out using PBMCs or T cells enriched from blood (not recorded which). Every receptor here comes from a human donor in a cohort exposed to, infected with or recovered from COVID-19 (not recorded which). The donor label of this sample is uncertain.

The genes are TRBV11-2 and TRBJ2-3; 7 bases are a match to TRBD2. The germline V gene encodes CDR1 SGHAT and CDR2 FQNNGV. CDR3 size: 16 residues. V dropped 1 base and J dropped 2; count of bases not matched to a gene: 6. The CDR3 sequence: CASSLVPLAVTDTQYF. CDR3 bases: TGTGCCAGCAGCTTAGTCCCCCTAGCGGTCACAGATACGCAGTATTTT.

The V gene is TRBV11-2, the J gene TRBJ1-1; D remains ambiguous. This CDR3 is 14 amino acids long. CDR1 is SGHAT and CDR2 is FQNNGV in the germline V gene. Trimming left V 1 base short and J 1 base short, with 7 bases between. CDR3 region: CASSLVSGNTEAFF. The DNA of the CDR3 is TGTGCCAGCAGCTTAGTCAGTGGGAACACTGAAGCTTTCTTT.

The gene calls are TRBV19 and TRBJ1-6, with TRBD1 identical over 8 bases. Germline V gene data show CDR1 as LNHDA and CDR2 as SQIVND (reference sequence). The CDR3 covers 13 residues. The J segment lost 7 bases and the V segment lost 4 bases, leaving 0 bases of the junction unmatched. The CDR3 DNA is TGTGCCAGTAGTAGACAGGGGAATTCACCCCTCCACTTT. Amino acid sequence: CASSRQGNSPLHF.

The chain combines TRBV19 with TRBJ2-7; weak D call: TRBD2 (5 bases). This CDR3 is built from 13 residues. The V end was cut by 2 bases, the J end by 5 bases, with 10 bases between. Germline CDR1 LNHDA, CDR2 SQIVND (reference sequence). The CDR3 spells CASSITWRHEQYF. DNA of the CDR3: TGTGCCAGTAGTATAACTTGGAGGCACGAGCAGTACTTC.

This chain uses TRBV2 with TRBJ2-3, with D perhaps matching TRBD1 (6 bases). The CDR3 runs to 14 residues. The ends were cut back, 6 bases at V and 2 bases at J, with 12 bases in the middle. Germline-derived CDR1 and CDR2 are SNHLY and FYNNEI. DNA for the CDR3: TGTGCCAGCAGGGACAGTGAATACACAGATACGCAGTATTTT. This sequence encodes CASRDSEYTDTQYF.

V and J are TRBV3-1 (or the pseudogene TRBV3-2) and TRBJ1-1; D gene ambiguous. The CDR3 runs to 15 residues. Germline CDR1 is LGHDT and CDR2 is YNNKEL (reference sequence). Trimming stripped 4 bases from V and 1 base from J, with 13 bases between. CDR3 protein: CASSPRHTGNTEAFF. DNA for the CDR3: TGTGCCAGCAGCCCTCGACACACCGGGAACACTGAAGCTTTCTTT.

This rearrangement joins TRBV27 to TRBJ1-5; D is possibly TRBD1 (6 bases). The V gene lost 3 bases and the J gene lost 16 bases, with 22 bases spanning the gap. This CDR3 is built from 14 residues. CDR1 MNHEY and CDR2 SMNVEV come from the germline V gene (reference sequence). The CDR3 is CASSFSHYDRSVHF. CDR3 nucleotides: TGTGCCAGCAGTTTTTCTCACTATGACAGGTCCGTCCATTTT.

This chain uses TRBV7-2 with TRBJ2-7, with TRBD2 matching 7 bases. The CDR3 runs 14 residues. The V gene end was trimmed by 5 bases and the J gene end by 7 bases; junction bases not matched to a gene: 11. Germline CDR1 is SGHTA and CDR2 is FQGNSA. CDR3 protein: CASSTKGLTFEQYF. As DNA, the CDR3 is TGTGCCAGCAGCACTAAGGGACTAACTTTTGAGCAGTACTTC.

The J gene is TRBJ1-1, the V gene TRBV11-3; no clear D gene. The CDR3 extends over 15 amino acids. Germline-derived CDR1 and CDR2 are SGHNT and YENEEA. Trimming removed 5 bases at V and 3 bases at J, with 16 bases between. Here the CDR3 reads CASSPGSGRHTEAFF. The CDR3 nucleotides are TGTGCCAGCAGCCCCGGGTCCGGGAGGCACACTGAAGCTTTCTTT.

This chain links TRBV5-1 with TRBJ1-4; D is possibly TRBD1 (5 bases). V lost 4 bases, J lost 7 bases, and 11 bases lay in between. Germline CDR1 is SGHRS and CDR2 is YFSETQ. There are 13 residues in the CDR3. This chain's CDR3 is CASSVIQGEKLFF. CDR3 nucleotide sequence: TGCGCCAGCAGCGTGATCCAGGGTGAAAAACTGTTTTTT.

V gene TRBV2 combines with J gene TRBJ2-5; 10 bases are a match to TRBD1. The V segment lost 5 bases and the J segment 4 bases; nucleotides outside the gene matches: 10. From germline, CDR1 is SNHLY and CDR2 FYNNEI. CDR3 size: 16 residues. CDR3 region: CASSSGQGKGGETQYF. The CDR3 DNA is TGTGCCAGCAGTTCGGGACAGGGGAAGGGTGGAGAGACCCAGTACTTC.

The chain is built from TRBV5-4 and TRBJ1-6, with D possibly matching TRBD1 (5 bases). This CDR3 region has 15 residues. V shed 1 base and J shed 6 bases, with 11 bases lying between them. CDR1 SGHNT and CDR2 YYREEE come from the germline V gene (reference sequence). The CDR3 nucleotides are TGTGCCAGCAGCTTGAGCGGGGCCCTTAATTCACCCCTCCACTTT. Protein: CASSLSGALNSPLHF. Drawing the rest from reference TRBV5-4 and TRBJ1-6, the complete variable domain is ETGVTQSPTHLIKTRGQQVTLRCSSQSGHNTVSWYQQALGQGPQFIFQYYREEENGRGNFPPRFSGLQFPNYSSELNVNALELDDSALYLCASSLSGALNSPLHFGNGTRLTVT.

The chain carries TRBV29-1 and TRBJ1-1; possible D gene TRBD1, 5 bases. The CDR3 has 11 amino acids. V lost 8 bases to trimming and J lost 5 bases, with 12 bases between them. Germline V gene data show CDR1 as SQVTM and CDR2 as ANQGSEA. CDR3 DNA sequence: TGCAGCTGCCTGGGGGGAACTGAAGCTTTCTTT. Translation: CSCLGGTEAFF.

This rearrangement joins TRBV6-1 to TRBJ2-7, with D possibly TRBD2 on 7 matching bases. V was pared by 0 bases and J by 3 bases, with 15 bases between. The CDR3 covers 16 residues. Looked up from germline, CDR1 is MNHNS and CDR2 is SASEGT. The CDR3 loop is CASSEASVRGLYEQYF. The CDR3 DNA is TGTGCCAGCAGTGAAGCTTCCGTGCGGGGGCTCTACGAGCAGTACTTC.

This chain links TRBV5-5 with TRBJ1-2; D remains unclear. Trimming removed 1 base from V and 4 bases from J, with 11 bases in between. Germline CDR1 reads SGHKS; CDR2 reads YYEKEE (reference sequence). The CDR3 spans 14 residues. CDR3 coding DNA: TGTGCCAGCAGCTTGAACGAGCAGGTCTATGGCTACACCTTC. This codes for CASSLNEQVYGYTF.

CDR3 amino acids: CSVETTTGGSYEQYF. The CDR3 DNA is TGCAGCGTTGAGACTACTACAGGGGGATCCTACGAGCAGTACTTC. This rearrangement joins TRBV29-1 to TRBJ2-7; 8 nucleotides match TRBD1. The CDR3 sequence is 15 residues long. The ends lost 3 bases at V and 1 base at J; junction bases unmatched: 8. Germline CDR1 and CDR2: SQVTM and ANQGSEA.

The chain is built from TRBV5-1 and TRBJ2-5, with D possibly matching TRBD1 (6 bases). Trimming pared 4 bases from V and 1 base from J, leaving 14 bases between. The germline V gene has CDR1 SGHRS and CDR2 YFSETQ. The CDR3 has 15 residues. CDR3 DNA sequence: TGCGCCAGCAGCGGGACACGGACTCCCCAAGAGACCCAGTACTTC. This encodes CASSGTRTPQETQYF.

Only one count was recorded for this clone. This chain links TRBV5-6 with TRBJ1-4; a weak D match, TRBD1 (6 bases). The germline CDR1 and CDR2 sequences are SGHDT and YYEEEE. V lost 3 bases and J lost 0, with 9 bases in between. The CDR3 covers 15 residues. In nucleotides, the CDR3 is TGTGCCAGCAGCTCCTACAGGGCAACTAATGAAAAACTGTTTTTT. This translates into CASSSYRATNEKLFF. The whole variable domain, filled in from reference TRBV5-6 and TRBJ1-4, reads DAGVTQSPTHLIKTRGQQVTLRCSPKSGHDTVSWYQQALGQGPQFIFQYYEEEERQRGNFPDRFSGHQFPNYSSELNVNALLLGDSALYLCASSSYRATNEKLFFGSGTQLSVL.

The chain has TRBV7-9 and TRBJ2-3, with D possibly matching TRBD2 (7 bases). Germline V CDR1 and CDR2: SEHNR, FQNEAQ (reference sequence). Deletions cut 6 bases from V and 7 bases from J, with 11 bases between. This CDR3 is built from 12 residues. The CDR3 region is CASRKGGNTQYF. Here the CDR3 DNA reads TGTGCCAGCAGGAAGGGGGGGAATACGCAGTATTTT.

This clone has just a few counts. The chain recombines TRBV5-6 with TRBJ2-1; 12 bases fit TRBD1. The germline V gene encodes CDR1 SGHDT and CDR2 YYEEEE. There are 16 residues in the CDR3. Germline trimming cut 0 bases from V and 7 bases from J; bases unmatched to any gene: 5. The CDR3 bases are TGTGCCAGCAGCTTGGTGGGACAGGGGGCAGGGAATGAGCAGTTCTTC. Its translation is CASSLVGQGAGNEQFF.

V is TRBV6-1 and J is TRBJ1-3; unclear D gene. The V end lost 1 base, the J end lost 4 bases, and 11 bases lay between the germline ends. Germline V gene sequence: CDR1 MNHNS, CDR2 SASEGT. The CDR3 is made up of 15 amino acids. Here the CDR3 reads CASSEGARSGNTIYF. The CDR3 DNA sequence: TGTGCCAGCAGTGAAGGGGCCAGATCCGGAAACACCATATATTTT.

The count of this clone is one. The rearrangement joins TRBV13 to TRBJ1-2; D possibly corresponds to TRBD1 (6 bases). Deletions cut 7 bases from V and 5 bases from J, with 14 bases between. Germline loops: CDR1 PRHDT, CDR2 FYEKMQ (reference sequence). CDR3 length equals 13 residues. CDR3 region: CASNPKGEYGYTF. For the CDR3, the DNA is TGTGCCAGCAACCCCAAGGGGGAGTATGGCTACACCTTC.

The chain carries TRBV9 and TRBJ2-3; 10 nucleotides match TRBD2. After removal of 3 bases from V and 3 bases from J, the junction contained 4 bases not matched to a gene. The V gene's germline CDR1 is SGDLS and CDR2 YYNGEE. CDR3 size: 15 residues. CDR3 region: CASSASGGETDTQYF. CDR3 sequence (DNA): TGTGCCAGCAGCGCGAGCGGGGGGGAAACAGATACGCAGTATTTT.

The chain employs TRBV19 and TRBJ2-2; tentative D call: TRBD2 (6 bases). Germline lookup yields CDR1 LNHDA and CDR2 SQIVND (reference sequence). The CDR3 totals 18 residues. Trimming took off 3 bases at V and 3 bases at J, with 20 bases between the two ends. This chain's CDR3 is CASSIWGGTDGYTGELFF. CDR3 in DNA: TGTGCCAGTAGTATTTGGGGCGGGACGGATGGGTACACCGGGGAGCTGTTTTTT.

The chain is built from TRBV7-2 and TRBJ2-2, with 9 bases aligning to TRBD2. With V trimmed by 4 bases and J by 8 bases, 17 bases remained unmatched. Germline assignment: CDR1 SGHTA and CDR2 FQGNSA. This CDR3 contains 18 residues. The CDR3 nucleotides read TGTGCCAGCAGCTCGTCCCCAAGAGGCGGGGGGGCCCCGGGGGAGCTGTTTTTT. This encodes CASSSSPRGGGAPGELFF.

The chain is built from TRBV6-6 and TRBJ1-4; maybe TRBD1 (5 bases). The CDR3 runs 15 residues. Germline loops: CDR1 MNHNY, CDR2 SVGAGI (reference sequence). V was trimmed by 4 bases and J by 8 bases, leaving 17 bases between them. The CDR3 nucleotides read TGTGCCAGCAGTTGGCCCAAAGGGGAAGGCGAAAAACTGTTTTTT. This translates into CASSWPKGEGEKLFF.

A single count supports this clone. V usage is TRBV29-1 and J usage is TRBJ2-7; 10 nucleotides align to TRBD1. Germline trimming cut 7 bases from V and 7 bases from J; bases unmatched to any gene: 7. There are 12 residues in the CDR3. The germline V gene has CDR1 SQVTM and CDR2 ANQGSEA. In DNA, the CDR3 is TGCAGCGCCTCGACAGGGGGCTTAGAGCAGTACTTC. Translated: CSASTGGLEQYF.

This chain links TRBV5-1 with TRBJ1-1; D call uncertain. CDR3 length: 16 residues. Germline lookup yields CDR1 SGHRS and CDR2 YFSETQ. The V and J ends lost 0 bases and 1 base respectively, with 13 bases between them. CDR3 in amino acids: CASSLDPGAGNTEAFF. In DNA form, the CDR3 reads TGCGCCAGCAGCTTGGACCCCGGAGCCGGGAACACTGAAGCTTTCTTT.

V gene TRBV7-8 combines with J gene TRBJ1-2; 7 nucleotides line up with TRBD1. The CDR3 covers 18 residues. With V trimmed by 9 bases and J by 4 bases, 23 bases remained unmatched. Germline CDR1 is SGHVS and CDR2 is FQNEAQ. CDR3 protein: CASRPEGAPSSRSYGYTF. The CDR3 region has the DNA TGTGCCAGTCGACCAGAGGGGGCGCCTTCCTCAAGATCCTATGGCTACACCTTC.